The 23 T cell receptor beta chains listed next were all sequenced from one sample in a study of OX40 agonist ivuxolimab in advanced cancers. The protocol was immunoSEQ multiplex PCR, while the TCRdb copy is restricted to in-frame clones and leaves out a portion. The repertoire holds 130,000 or so clones, with just over 90% as singletons. The sequencing here drew on CD4+ or CD8+ T cells sorted from blood, taken in a trial of the OX40 agonist ivuxolimab. These receptors originate from an adult with an advanced solid tumor such as melanoma, head and neck, liver or kidney cancer.

This clone was recorded once. V and J are TRBV10-3 and TRBJ2-3; 8 bases fit TRBD2. Per the germline V gene, CDR1 is ENHRY and CDR2 is SYGVKD. The length of the CDR3 is 16 residues. The ends lost 4 bases at V and 0 bases at J; junction bases unmatched: 6. The CDR3 bases are TGTGCCATCAGTGGTTCGAGCGGGAGTAGCACAGATACGCAGTATTTT. This encodes CAISGSSGSSTDTQYF.

The rearrangement links TRBV6-5 to TRBJ2-7, with no clear D. Germline V gene lookup returns CDR1 MNHEY and CDR2 SVGAGI. The CDR3 sequence is 13 residues long. The V and J ends lost 0 bases and 7 bases respectively, with 10 bases between them. CDR3 residues: CASSYSFLREQYF. The CDR3 DNA reads TGTGCCAGCAGTTACTCTTTCCTTCGAGAGCAGTACTTC.

The CDR3 loop is CASRSGGFEKLFF. In DNA form, the CDR3 reads TGTGCCAGCAGGTCAGGGGGCTTTGAAAAACTGTTTTTT. The chain couples TRBV28 to TRBJ1-4; 8 nucleotides line up with TRBD1. The germline V gene has CDR1 MDHEN and CDR2 SYDVKM. The ends lost 6 bases at V and 7 bases at J; junction bases unmatched: 4. This CDR3 comprises 13 residues.

The chain employs TRBV6-5 and TRBJ2-7, with D perhaps TRBD2 (6 bases). CDR1 MNHEY and CDR2 SVGAGI come from the germline V gene. The CDR3 is made up of 15 amino acids. The ends were cut back, 0 bases at V and 0 bases at J, with 9 bases in the middle. This chain's CDR3 is CASSYSSGFSYEQYF. The CDR3 DNA sequence: TGTGCCAGCAGTTACTCGAGCGGGTTCTCCTACGAGCAGTACTTC.

The J gene is TRBJ1-1, the V gene TRBV6-5; no firm D call. The V end was cut by 6 bases, the J end by 1 base, with 12 bases between. There are 14 residues in the CDR3. Germline loops: CDR1 MNHEY, CDR2 SVGAGI. CDR3 amino acids: CASSFSDGNTEAFF. CDR3 nucleotide sequence: TGTGCCAGCAGCTTTTCGGATGGGAACACTGAAGCTTTCTTT.

V usage is TRBV18 and J usage is TRBJ2-1; 11 positions match TRBD2. CDR3 length: 16 amino acids. J lost 5 bases, V lost 1 base, and 4 bases had no gene match. Germline CDR1 KGHSH, CDR2 LQKENI. The CDR3 loop is CASSPQGLAVNNEQFF. The CDR3 DNA sequence: TGTGCCAGCTCACCACAGGGACTAGCGGTAAACAATGAGCAGTTCTTC. The whole variable domain, remainder taken from reference TRBV18 and TRBJ2-1, is NAGVMQNPRHLVRRRGQEARLRCSPMKGHSHVYWYRQLPEEGLKFMVYLQKENIIDESGMPKERFSAEFPKEGPSILRIQQVVRGDSAAYFCASSPQGLAVNNEQFFGPGTRLTVL.

The chain has TRBV5-5 and TRBJ1-2, with 7 bases matching TRBD1. This CDR3 has 14 residues. The germline V gene encodes CDR1 SGHKS and CDR2 YYEKEE (reference sequence). V gave up 4 bases and J gave up 4 bases; unmatched junction bases: 7. Here the CDR3 DNA reads TGTGCCAGCAGCATCGGGACAGTCGTCTATGGCTACACCTTC. It translates to CASSIGTVVYGYTF.

The chain recombines TRBV28 with TRBJ2-3, with a tentative D call TRBD1 (6 bases). V was shortened by 7 bases and J by 0 bases, with 17 bases between the two germline ends. Looked up from germline, CDR1 is MDHEN and CDR2 is SYDVKM. This CDR3 contains 16 residues. This CDR3 reads CASTLTADRSTDTQYF. For the CDR3, the DNA is TGTGCCAGCACTCTTACGGCCGACAGGAGCACAGATACGCAGTATTTT.

V usage is TRBV27 and J usage is TRBJ1-1, with D possibly being TRBD1 (5 bases). Germline loops: CDR1 MNHEY, CDR2 SMNVEV (reference sequence). The V and J ends lost 1 base and 5 bases respectively, with 17 bases between them. The CDR3 runs to 16 residues. The CDR3 DNA is TGTGCCAGCAGTTTATTGGGCGGGGGAGTAGGTACTGAAGCTTTCTTT. Protein product: CASSLLGGGVGTEAFF.

CDR3 amino acids: CASSPPTGRTGELFF. The DNA of the CDR3 is TGTGCCAGCTCACCACCGACAGGGCGCACCGGGGAGCTGTTTTTT. The V and J genes are TRBV18 and TRBJ2-2; the match to TRBD1 covers 7 bases. Germline V gene sequence: CDR1 KGHSH, CDR2 LQKENI. The trim removed 0 bases at V and 4 bases at J, leaving 2 bases unmatched. The length of the CDR3 is 15 residues. Combining the CDR3 with reference TRBV18 and TRBJ2-2 gives the whole variable domain NAGVMQNPRHLVRRRGQEARLRCSPMKGHSHVYWYRQLPEEGLKFMVYLQKENIIDESGMPKERFSAEFPKEGPSILRIQQVVRGDSAAYFCASSPPTGRTGELFFGEGSRLTVL.

Comments on this clone: At one of its ends the junction is not consistent with the germline gene, which may arise from a read error. The rearrangement links TRBV6-1 to TRBJ1-2, with TRBD1 matching 8 bases. The germline V gene has CDR1 MNHNS and CDR2 SASEGT. The CDR3 spans 14 residues. The CDR3 nucleotides are TGTGCCAACAGTGGGACAGGAGAATACTATGGCTACACCTTC. It specifies CANSGTGEYYGYTF.

A note on this clone: The sample holds other DNA sequences that translate to the same CDR3. V is TRBV28 and J is TRBJ1-2; D not resolved. Trimming cost V 4 bases and J 3 bases, with 3 bases left between them. CDR3 length: 11 amino acids. CDR1 is MDHEN and CDR2 is SYDVKM in the germline V gene. In DNA, the CDR3 is TGTGCCAGCAGTTCTTACTATGGCTACACCTTC. It yields the protein CASSSYYGYTF.

This chain connects TRBV4-3 to TRBJ1-4; a weak D match, TRBD1 (5 bases). CDR1 and CDR2 from the germline V gene are LGHNA and YSLEER. The CDR3 totals 14 residues. Trimming removed 8 bases at V and 7 bases at J, with 17 bases between. The CDR3 region is CASERQLGGEKLFF. The CDR3 nucleotides are TGCGCCAGCGAGCGACAGTTGGGAGGTGAAAAACTGTTTTTT.

The rearrangement joins TRBV9 to TRBJ2-7; no clear D. Trimming removed 1 base from V and 5 bases from J, with 10 bases in between. Germline CDR1 reads SGDLS; CDR2 reads YYNGEE. CDR3 length: 13 residues. The CDR3 protein is CASSVNTRNEQYF. CDR3 nucleotides: TGTGCCAGCAGCGTAAATACCCGAAACGAGCAGTACTTC. The whole variable domain, filled in from reference TRBV9 and TRBJ2-7, reads DSGVTQTPKHLITATGQRVTLRCSPRSGDLSVYWYQQSLDQGLQFLIQYYNGEERAKGNILERFSAQQFPDLHSELNLSSLELGDSALYFCASSVNTRNEQYFGPGTRLTVT.

The chain uses TRBV11-3 and TRBJ2-2; 10 nucleotides agree with TRBD1. Germline CDR1 is SGHNT and CDR2 is YENEEA. The CDR3 sequence is 15 residues long. V shed 5 bases and J 5 bases; nucleotides not matched to a gene: 5. The CDR3: CASSPRTGGTGELFF. CDR3 coding DNA: TGTGCCAGCAGCCCGCGGACAGGGGGTACCGGGGAGCTGTTTTTT.

The chain employs TRBV28 and TRBJ1-4, with D uncertain. V was cut by 2 bases and J by 5 bases, with 6 bases left in between. The CDR3 length is 13 residues. Germline CDR1 and CDR2: MDHEN and SYDVKM. CDR3 sequence: CASSLRRNEKLFF. CDR3 nucleotides: TGTGCCAGCAGTTTACGAAGGAATGAAAAACTGTTTTTT.

The rearrangement uses TRBV9 and TRBJ2-2; D is tentatively TRBD1 or TRBD2 (6 bases each). Trimming left V 4 bases short and J 4 bases short, with 14 bases between. Germline V gives CDR1 SGDLS, CDR2 YYNGEE. This CDR3 spans 15 amino acids. CDR3 sequence (DNA): TGTGCCAGCAGCCTAGGGGGGAGTACCACCGGGGAGCTGTTTTTT. Its translation is CASSLGGSTTGELFF.

The genes are TRBV6-1 and TRBJ2-3, with D unclear. This CDR3 comprises 12 residues. V was trimmed by 8 bases and J by 5 bases, leaving 11 bases between them. CDR1 and CDR2 from the germline V gene are MNHNS and SASEGT. CDR3 amino acids: CASHGGGDTQYF. The CDR3 DNA reads as TGTGCCAGCCACGGTGGTGGAGATACGCAGTATTTT.

The chain combines TRBV7-2 with TRBJ2-7; the match to TRBD1 covers 11 bases. The CDR3 has 14 residues. From germline, CDR1 is SGHTA and CDR2 FQGNSA. Unmatched junction bases numbered 2, after V lost 5 bases and J lost 2 bases. The CDR3 loop is CASSVGQGAYEQYF. CDR3 sequence (DNA): TGTGCCAGCAGCGTGGGACAGGGGGCCTACGAGCAGTACTTC.

The rearrangement links TRBV10-3 to TRBJ1-1, with TRBD1 matching 7 bases. Germline lookup yields CDR1 ENHRY and CDR2 SYGVKD. The J segment lost 1 base and the V segment lost 8 bases, leaving 7 bases of the junction unmatched. This CDR3 spans 14 amino acids. The CDR3 spells CAILPGQQNTEAFF. Written as DNA, the CDR3 is TGTGCCATCCTCCCGGGACAGCAGAACACTGAAGCTTTCTTT.

This clone is a singleton in its sample. This sequence joins TRBV28 and TRBJ2-6, with no clear D. V was shortened by 5 bases and J by 2 bases, with 10 bases between the two germline ends. This CDR3 has 15 amino acids. The germline V gene has CDR1 MDHEN and CDR2 SYDVKM. The DNA of the CDR3 is TGTGCCAGCAGTCCCCTACGGCCTGGGGCCAACGTCCTGACTTTC. As protein: CASSPLRPGANVLTF.

The rearrangement joins TRBV28 to TRBJ1-1; maybe TRBD1 (6 bases). Germline V lookup: CDR1 MDHEN, CDR2 SYDVKM. There are 17 residues in the CDR3. Trimming removed 1 base at V and 1 base at J, with 16 bases between. CDR3 sequence: CASSLYGRGGRNTEAFF. The CDR3 DNA reads TGTGCCAGCAGTTTATACGGCAGGGGAGGCAGGAACACTGAAGCTTTCTTT.

CDR3: CASSLGWQGAYEQYF. CDR3 DNA sequence: TGTGCCAGCAGCTTGGGATGGCAGGGGGCCTACGAGCAGTACTTC. The V and J genes are TRBV5-5 and TRBJ2-7, with 7 nucleotides matching TRBD1. J gave up 2 bases and V 0 bases, and 5 bases lay outside the gene matches. The CDR3 sequence is 15 residues long. CDR1 and CDR2 (germline): SGHKS, YYEKEE (reference sequence).